What follows describes a single T cell receptor (beta chain). The data were taken from a study of identifying expanded T cells in peripheral blood. Assay used: immunoSEQ multiplex PCR; TCRdb lists only in-frame clones, some missing. The repertoire holds some 120,000 clones, with 75% to 90% as singletons. The CDR3 extends over 15 amino acids. Germline loops: CDR1 MNHEY, CDR2 SMNVEV (reference sequence). V was shortened by 6 bases and J by 3 bases, with 15 bases between the two germline ends. V is TRBV27 and J is TRBJ1-5; perhaps TRBD1 as D (6 bases). This clonotype was obtained from a person aged 18 to 75 in good health. The sequenced sample was blood. DNA for the CDR3: TGTGCCAGCAGGGACGAGGGGGGGATCAATCAGCCCCAGCATTTT. It is translated as CASRDEGGINQPQHF.